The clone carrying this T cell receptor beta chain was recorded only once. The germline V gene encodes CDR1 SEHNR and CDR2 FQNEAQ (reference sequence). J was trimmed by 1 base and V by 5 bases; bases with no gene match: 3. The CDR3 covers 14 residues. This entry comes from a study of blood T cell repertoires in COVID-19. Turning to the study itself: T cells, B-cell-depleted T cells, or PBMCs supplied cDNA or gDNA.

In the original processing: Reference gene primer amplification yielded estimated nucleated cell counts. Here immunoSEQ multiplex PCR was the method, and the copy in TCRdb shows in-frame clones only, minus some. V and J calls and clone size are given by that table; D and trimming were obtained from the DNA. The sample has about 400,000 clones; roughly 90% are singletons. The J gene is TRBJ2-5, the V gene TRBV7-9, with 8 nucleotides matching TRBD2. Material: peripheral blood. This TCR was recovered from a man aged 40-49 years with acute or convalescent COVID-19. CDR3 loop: CASSQTSGQETQYF. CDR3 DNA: TGTGCCAGCAGCCAAACTAGCGGCCAAGAGACCCAGTACTTC.